Shown below are 11 T cell receptor beta chains from a single sample sequenced in a study of OX40 agonist ivuxolimab in advanced cancers. The method was immunoSEQ multiplex PCR; TCRdb's version includes in-frame clones alone and lacks a portion of them. The table lists about 30,000 clones, over 75% of them singletons. The sequenced sample was CD4+ or CD8+ T cells sorted from blood, obtained in a trial of the OX40 agonist ivuxolimab. These TCRs come from an adult with an advanced solid tumor such as melanoma, head and neck, liver or kidney cancer.

The chain links TRBV5-1 to TRBJ2-1, with D perhaps TRBD2 (5 bases). There are 13 residues in the CDR3. Germline-derived CDR1 and CDR2 are SGHRS and YFSETQ. The V gene lost 5 bases and the J gene lost 5 bases, with 11 bases spanning the gap. CDR3 coding DNA: TGCGCCAGCAGACAGCGGACCGACAATGAGCAGTTCTTC. This gives the protein CASRQRTDNEQFF.

This clone qualifies as medium-sized. The J gene is TRBJ1-1, the V gene TRBV7-9, with D hard to call. Germline V gives CDR1 SEHNR, CDR2 FQNEAQ (reference sequence). V gave up 5 bases and J gave up 5 bases, with 9 bases separating them. The CDR3 loop spans 12 amino acids. The CDR3 nucleotides are TGTGCCAGCAGCCCTCGAGGAACTGAAGCTTTCTTT. This codes for CASSPRGTEAFF.

The J gene is TRBJ1-4, the V gene TRBV2; weak D call: TRBD1 (6 bases). Trimming removed 5 bases at V and 3 bases at J, with 22 bases between. The CDR3 totals 18 residues. Germline V gives CDR1 SNHLY, CDR2 FYNNEI. Here the CDR3 DNA reads TGTGCCAGCAGTCCCACGGGGGGGCAGGGCAGGGCTAATGAAAAACTGTTTTTT. Translation: CASSPTGGQGRANEKLFF.

J is TRBJ2-7 and V is TRBV11-3; D is ambiguous. Germline V lookup: CDR1 SGHNT, CDR2 YENEEA. The CDR3 length is 15 residues. V dropped 2 bases and J dropped 1 base, with 12 bases sitting between them. The CDR3 coding sequence is TGTGCCAGCAGCTTATTTCCAGGCCCGTCCTACGAGCAGTACTTC. Protein: CASSLFPGPSYEQYF.

V is TRBV7-2 and J is TRBJ2-5, with D uncertain. CDR1 SGHTA and CDR2 FQGNSA come from the germline V gene. The CDR3 length is 12 residues. V lost 2 bases and J 1 base, leaving 2 bases between the germline ends. The CDR3 here is CASSLTQETQYF. The CDR3 DNA is TGTGCCAGCAGCTTAACCCAAGAGACCCAGTACTTC. Filled out from reference TRBV7-2 and TRBJ2-5, the complete variable domain reads GAGVSQSPSNKVTEKGKDVELRCDPISGHTALYWYRQSLGQGLEFLIYFQGNSAPDKSGLPSDRFSAERTGGSVSTLTIQRTQQEDSAVYLCASSLTQETQYFGPGTRLLVL.

The rearrangement links TRBV7-9 to TRBJ1-2, with TRBD1 matching 8 bases. V lost 4 bases, J lost 4 bases, and 11 bases stayed unmatched. Looked up from germline, CDR1 is SEHNR and CDR2 is FQNEAQ (reference sequence). The CDR3 spans 16 residues. CDR3 amino acids: CASSSPLGQGSYGYTF. The CDR3 DNA sequence: TGTGCCAGCAGCTCCCCCCTCGGACAGGGTTCCTATGGCTACACCTTC.

The rearrangement joins TRBV19 to TRBJ1-4, with a possible D match to TRBD1 (5 bases). The CDR3 is 15 amino acids. CDR1 is LNHDA and CDR2 is SQIVND in the germline V gene (reference sequence). Between the trimmed V and J ends, which lost 6 bases and 5 bases, there was a span of 16 bases. The CDR3 region is CASRPRGGLNEKLFF. DNA of the CDR3: TGTGCCAGTAGACCCCGGGGGGGGTTAAATGAAAAACTGTTTTTT.

This clone was counted between two and nine times. The CDR3 protein is CASSTDYAWGGTTYEQYF. CDR3 in DNA: TGTGCCAGTAGTACCGATTACGCCTGGGGGGGCACCACCTACGAGCAGTACTTC. The chain employs TRBV19 and TRBJ2-7; a weak D match, TRBD2 (7 bases). This CDR3 has 18 residues. Trimming pared 4 bases from V and 2 bases from J, leaving 24 bases between. Per germline, CDR1 LNHDA and CDR2 SQIVND (reference sequence).

This chain connects TRBV14 to TRBJ1-1; 8 bases fit TRBD1. CDR1 and CDR2 (germline): SGHDN, FVKESK. This CDR3 region has 13 residues. V gave up 1 base and J gave up 10 bases; unmatched junction bases: 5. CDR3 nucleotides: TGTGCCAGCAGCCAAGTACAGGGGGTGAGAGCTTTCTTT. It yields the protein CASSQVQGVRAFF. Based on the CDR3 plus reference TRBV14 and TRBJ1-1, the full variable domain is EAGVTQFPSHSVIEKGQTVTLRCDPISGHDNLYWYRRVMGKEIKFLLHFVKESKQDESGMPNNRFLAERTGGTYSTLKVQPAELEDSGVYFCASSQVQGVRAFFGQGTRLTVV.

This clone appeared once. The chain links TRBV28 to TRBJ1-1, with 9 bases lining up with TRBD1. J was trimmed by 7 bases and V by 5 bases; bases with no gene match: 11. CDR3 length: 15 amino acids. Germline lookup yields CDR1 MDHEN and CDR2 SYDVKM. The CDR3 DNA reads as TGTGCCAGCAGTCCCACCACAGGGGGCTACGATGAAGCTTTCTTT. Translating it yields CASSPTTGGYDEAFF.

This chain uses TRBV27 with TRBJ1-6; D is perhaps TRBD1 (5 bases). V lost 4 bases and J 7 bases, leaving 11 bases between the germline ends. The CDR3 length is 14 residues. Germline CDR1 and CDR2: MNHEY and SMNVEV (reference sequence). CDR3 sequence reads: CASSWDGRNSPLHF. CDR3 sequence (DNA): TGTGCCAGCAGTTGGGACGGTCGGAATTCACCCCTCCACTTT.